A single sample gave rise to the 18 T cell receptor beta chains below, sequenced in a study of blood T cell repertoires in COVID-19. Some clones are missing from TCRdb's copy, which holds only in-frame ones; the method was immunoSEQ multiplex PCR. The table shows about 670,000 clones, with approximately 90% occurring only once. Source material: peripheral blood. These receptors were obtained from a woman aged 18-35 years with acute or convalescent COVID-19.

The V and J genes are TRBV7-8 and TRBJ2-7; D gene unclear. Trimming pared 9 bases from V and 3 bases from J, leaving 15 bases between. Germline V gene lookup returns CDR1 SGHVS and CDR2 FQNEAQ. The CDR3 has 13 residues. CDR3 amino acids: CASLQNIHYEQYF. For the CDR3, the DNA is TGTGCCAGTCTGCAGAATATACACTACGAGCAGTACTTC.

The chain combines TRBV9 with TRBJ1-1, with a tentative D call TRBD1 (5 bases). This CDR3 region has 16 residues. Deletions cut 3 bases from V and 5 bases from J, with 20 bases between. The V gene's germline CDR1 is SGDLS and CDR2 YYNGEE. CDR3 DNA sequence: TGTGCCAGCAGCGCCGTTACCGGGACTTGGGGGACTGAAGCTTTCTTT. Amino acid sequence: CASSAVTGTWGTEAFF.

The chain carries TRBV6-6 and TRBJ1-2; TRBD1 is a possible D gene (5 bases). The CDR3 covers 13 residues. Germline lookup yields CDR1 MNHNY and CDR2 SVGAGI (reference sequence). Trimming removed 4 bases from V and 6 bases from J, with 12 bases in between. CDR3 amino acids: CASSSPGTHGYTF. In DNA, the CDR3 is TGTGCCAGCAGTTCGCCCGGGACTCATGGCTACACCTTC.

This clone was found a few times. V usage is TRBV12-3 or TRBV12-4 and J usage is TRBJ1-1, with TRBD1 as a possible D gene (6 bases). V was cut by 10 bases and J by 0 bases, with 12 bases left in between. The CDR3 is 13 residues long. CDR3 DNA: TGTGCCATCACCGGGACAATGAACACTGAAGCTTTCTTT. Translation gives CAITGTMNTEAFF.

The V call is TRBV7-3, the J call TRBJ1-2; D is perhaps TRBD1 (6 bases). This CDR3 comprises 15 residues. The V end was cut by 3 bases, the J end by 4 bases, with 15 bases between. Germline CDR1 and CDR2: SGHTA and FQGTGA. Here the CDR3 reads CASSLAPDSLYGYTF. The CDR3 DNA sequence: TGTGCCAGCAGCTTGGCTCCGGACAGCCTCTATGGCTACACCTTC.

The chain is built from TRBV19 and TRBJ2-3; 7 positions match TRBD2. Germline V gene sequence: CDR1 LNHDA, CDR2 SQIVND (reference sequence). This CDR3 has 17 amino acids. J lost 2 bases, V lost 3 bases, and 11 bases had no gene match. The CDR3 sequence is CASSIYRDYAYTDTQYF. As DNA, the CDR3 is TGTGCCAGTAGTATCTACCGGGACTACGCCTACACAGATACGCAGTATTTT.

The chain links TRBV7-3 to TRBJ2-2, with TRBD1 matching over 9 bases. The germline V gene has CDR1 SGHTA and CDR2 FQGTGA. The CDR3 is 16 residues long. Trimming took 4 bases from V and 1 from J; bases not matched to a gene: 4. CDR3 DNA sequence: TGTGCCAGCAGCTCTACAGGGGGCGGGAACACCGGGGAGCTGTTTTTT. This sequence encodes CASSSTGGGNTGELFF.

This clone was picked up one time. In nucleotides, the CDR3 is TGCGCCAGCAGCTTCGGACAGGGGGCCTTCTCTAACTATGGCTACACCTTC. Amino acid sequence: CASSFGQGAFSNYGYTF. The V and J genes are TRBV5-1 and TRBJ1-2; 11 nucleotides agree with TRBD1. Germline V gene sequence: CDR1 SGHRS, CDR2 YFSETQ. Unmatched junction bases numbered 6, after V lost 2 bases and J lost 0 bases. The CDR3 extends over 17 amino acids.

The chain carries TRBV3-1 (or the pseudogene TRBV3-2) and TRBJ1-1, with TRBD1 as a possible D gene (6 bases). V was trimmed by 0 bases and J by 8 bases, leaving 16 bases between them. The CDR3 sequence is 15 residues long. Germline lookup yields CDR1 LGHDT and CDR2 YNNKEL (reference sequence). DNA of the CDR3: TGTGCCAGCAGCCAAGAGACCGACAGGCCACTCGAAGCTTTCTTT. Encoded protein: CASSQETDRPLEAFF.

This clone has only one observation. The chain carries TRBV2 and TRBJ2-3; 12 bases line up with TRBD2. The CDR3 extends over 16 amino acids. The V gene end was trimmed by 7 bases and the J gene end by 7 bases; junction bases not matched to a gene: 12. Germline V gene data show CDR1 as SNHLY and CDR2 as FYNNEI. As DNA, the CDR3 is TGTGCCAGCATGTCTCCTAGCGGGGGGGCTGTATATACGCAGTATTTT. Its protein product is CASMSPSGGAVYTQYF.

The chain links TRBV27 to TRBJ1-4, with D possibly being TRBD1 (6 bases). CDR1 and CDR2 from the germline V gene are MNHEY and SMNVEV (reference sequence). The CDR3 runs to 15 residues. Trimming stripped 6 bases from V and 8 bases from J, with 19 bases between. Here the CDR3 reads CASRQGEHTVEKLFF. The CDR3 DNA reads TGTGCCAGCAGACAGGGTGAGCACACCGTCGAAAAACTGTTTTTT. Full variable domain (remainder filled in from reference TRBV27 and TRBJ1-4): EAQVTQNPRYLITVTGKKLTVTCSQNMNHEYMSWYRQDPGLGLRQIYYSMNVEVTDKGDVPEGYKVSRKEKRNFPLILESPSPNQTSLYFCASRQGEHTVEKLFFGSGTQLSVL.

The chain combines TRBV20-1 with TRBJ2-7, with TRBD2 as a possible D gene (5 bases). The CDR3 is 11 amino acids. From germline, CDR1 is DFQATT and CDR2 SNEGSKA (reference sequence). Trimming removed 4 bases at V and 7 bases at J, with 11 bases between. The CDR3 region is CSAIGRSEQYF. The CDR3 nucleotides are TGCAGTGCTATAGGGAGAAGTGAGCAGTACTTC.

The J gene is TRBJ1-4, the V gene TRBV27, with D unclear. V was clipped by 5 bases and J by 10 bases, with 20 bases between them. The germline CDR1 and CDR2 sequences are MNHEY and SMNVEV (reference sequence). The CDR3 length is 15 residues. CDR3 loop: CASSPTRTSPLKLFF. CDR3 in DNA: TGTGCCAGCAGTCCAACCAGAACCTCCCCATTAAAACTGTTTTTT.

A note on this clone: Distinct nucleotide sequences in the sample also encode this CDR3. The V call is TRBV9, the J call TRBJ1-2; the match to TRBD1 covers 7 bases. The CDR3 sequence is 13 residues long. The V gene's germline CDR1 is SGDLS and CDR2 YYNGEE. V shed 0 bases, J shed 8 bases, and the junction held 4 bases outside the gene matches. The CDR3 here is CASSVDRGRGYTF. The CDR3 region has the DNA TGTGCCAGCAGCGTAGACAGGGGACGGGGCTACACCTTC.

Comment on this clone: Other DNA sequences of this sample code for an identical CDR3. This chain joins TRBV12-3 or TRBV12-4 and TRBJ1-1, with D perhaps TRBD1 (5 bases). This CDR3 spans 12 amino acids. V lost 3 bases, J lost 4 bases, and 6 bases lay in between. CDR3 loop: CASSFRGTEAFF. The CDR3 DNA follows: TGTGCCAGCAGTTTTAGGGGCACTGAAGCTTTCTTT.

In its sample, this clone was seen once. This chain joins TRBV11-2 and TRBJ1-4, with 11 positions matching TRBD1. This CDR3 is built from 16 residues. After removal of 0 bases from V and 6 bases from J, the junction contained 3 bases not matched to a gene. Germline CDR1 SGHAT, CDR2 FQNNGV. Here the CDR3 DNA reads TGTGCCAGCAGCTTAGACTGGACAGGGGGCTATGAAAAACTGTTTTTT. Residues: CASSLDWTGGYEKLFF. Complete variable domain (other parts from reference TRBV11-2 and TRBJ1-4): EAGVAQSPRYKIIEKRQSVAFWCNPISGHATLYWYQQILGQGPKLLIQFQNNGVVDDSQLPKDRFSAERLKGVDSTLKIQPAKLEDSAVYLCASSLDWTGGYEKLFFGSGTQLSVL.

This clone occurred a few times. V gene TRBV9 combines with J gene TRBJ2-7, with D perhaps matching TRBD2 (5 bases). This CDR3 is built from 15 residues. Between the trimmed V and J ends, which lost 4 bases and 2 bases, there was a span of 16 bases. Germline values: CDR1 SGDLS, CDR2 YYNGEE. The CDR3 protein is CASSPLVGSTYEQYF. The DNA for the CDR3 is TGTGCCAGCAGCCCCCTTGTGGGGAGTACCTACGAGCAGTACTTC.

The CDR3 DNA follows: TGCGCCAGCAGTGATCCAGGAACCTCCGTATACGAGCAGTACTTC. This sequence encodes CASSDPGTSVYEQYF. The chain carries TRBV10-2 and TRBJ2-7, with D unclear. CDR1 WSHSY and CDR2 SAAADI come from the germline V gene. The CDR3 spans 15 residues. Trimming pared 3 bases from V and 4 bases from J, leaving 16 bases between.